The TCR beta chain under discussion was sequenced for a study of T-cell reconstitution after alpha-beta-depleted transplantation in children. This clonotype was recorded at least ten times. Its antigen is unidentified. Preparation of the TCRbeta library involved a method that used unique molecular identifiers. Each CDR3 protein is one row after TCRdb ran MiXCR on the PCR reads. This table holds 600,000 or so distinct CDR3 sequences, under 30% found once. Study-wide points: Once a year had passed after transplant, T-cell counts and diversity came mostly from newly produced T cells. Recipient T cells and thymic progenitors that survived were the source of the high TCRbeta diversity seen at day 60 in some patients. The study reportedly traced alpha-beta T cells about two months after transplant to several hundred expanded graft clones.

The CDR3 is 14 residues long. The germline V gene has CDR1 MNHEY and CDR2 SVGAGI. Trimming shortened V by 3 bases and J by 0 bases, and 9 bases separated the two germline ends. The rearrangement joins TRBV6-5 to TRBJ2-7, with D uncertain. This material consisted of PBMCs, mostly from graft donor cells, taken 360 days after TCRalphabeta/CD19-depleted stem cell transplant. The TCR was taken from a boy less than two years old who had a stem cell transplant for acute myeloid leukemia, so the T cells may come from the graft donor. CDR3 loop: CASSYDTFSYEQYF. CDR3 nucleotides: TGTGCCAGCAGTTATGACACCTTCTCCTACGAGCAGTACTTC.